The 9 T cell receptor beta chains below come from one sample, sequenced in a study of Ad26.COV2.S vaccination and SARS-CoV-2 variants. Clones were read by immunoSEQ multiplex PCR, and TCRdb kept only the in-frame ones, dropping some. Counted here are about 440,000 clones, 90% occurring once; the ten biggest clones make up approximately 4.3%. Sample treatment: 19 received Ad26.COV2.S at low or high dose, single or two shots; about five received placebo; per-sample allocation not given. Collection of samples fell on day 63 after the first vaccine or placebo injection. This specimen consisted of peripheral blood, obtained in a trial of Ad26.COV2.S vaccine versus placebo. The receptor source for this set is a person between 18 and 65 years old who received the Ad26.COV2.S COVID-19 vaccine or a placebo.

The chain links TRBV6-1 to TRBJ2-1; either TRBD1 or TRBD2 may fit D (5 bases each). Germline CDR1 reads MNHNS; CDR2 reads SASEGT. The CDR3 spans 12 residues. V lost 2 bases and J 15 bases, leaving 14 bases between the germline ends. As DNA, the CDR3 is TGTGCCAGCAGTGAACCCAGGGACCTCAGGTTCTTC. Protein product: CASSEPRDLRFF.

The genes are TRBV7-9 and TRBJ2-1; no reliable D call. The germline V gene encodes CDR1 SEHNR and CDR2 FQNEAQ (reference sequence). The CDR3 is 12 amino acids. V was cut by 5 bases and J by 10 bases, with 12 bases left in between. The CDR3 bases are TGTGCCAGCAGCGCTCCACCCCGAGAGCAGTTCTTC. Protein product: CASSAPPREQFF.

The V call is TRBV10-3, the J call TRBJ1-5; 8 nucleotides agree with TRBD1. CDR1 and CDR2 (germline): ENHRY, SYGVKD. J was trimmed by 0 bases and V by 10 bases; bases with no gene match: 14. The CDR3 loop spans 17 amino acids. The CDR3 is CATAGGQGEDSNQPQHF. Here the CDR3 DNA reads TGTGCCACGGCTGGAGGACAGGGCGAGGATAGCAATCAGCCCCAGCATTTT.

The rearrangement links TRBV5-7 to TRBJ1-4, with 7 positions matching TRBD1. TRBV5-7 is filed as an ORF, its function uncertain. With V trimmed by 3 bases and J by 1 base, 0 bases remained unmatched. The CDR3 runs to 14 residues. The CDR3 DNA is TGTGCCAGCAGCTGGGACAGAACTAATGAAAAACTGTTTTTT. It yields the protein CASSWDRTNEKLFF.

V gene TRBV23-1 combines with J gene TRBJ2-7; a weak D match, TRBD2 (6 bases). TRBV23-1 is placed among ORFs of uncertain function. The CDR3 contains 15 residues. V lost 3 bases, J lost 2 bases, and 14 bases lay in between. This CDR3 is CASSHPREVTYEQYF. The CDR3 coding sequence is TGCGCCAGCAGTCACCCGAGGGAGGTCACCTACGAGCAGTACTTC.

This chain uses TRBV14 with TRBJ2-7; 9 bases map to TRBD1. This CDR3 is 13 amino acids long. V gave up 4 bases and J gave up 6 bases; unmatched junction bases: 4. Germline CDR1 reads SGHDN; CDR2 reads FVKESK. The CDR3 DNA reads as TGTGCCAGCAGCCCCGACAGGGGGGGCGAGCAGTACTTC. Its protein is CASSPDRGGEQYF.

This clone occurred a few times. The chain links TRBV28 to TRBJ1-5, with a tentative D call TRBD1 (5 bases). CDR1 is MDHEN and CDR2 is SYDVKM in the germline V gene. The CDR3 length is 20 residues. The V and J ends lost 5 bases and 0 bases respectively, with 26 bases between them. Here the CDR3 DNA reads TGTGCCAGCAGTGGGAGGTCCAAGGGGTCCTTCATGTATAGCAATCAGCCCCAGCATTTT. It translates to CASSGRSKGSFMYSNQPQHF.

The J gene is TRBJ2-7, the V gene TRBV11-2, with D perhaps given as TRBD1 or TRBD2 (5 bases each). The CDR3 has 15 residues. V lost 4 bases and J lost 2, with 15 bases in between. Germline-derived CDR1 and CDR2 are SGHAT and FQNNGV. The CDR3 sequence: CASSSLGVIAYEQYF. Written as DNA, the CDR3 is TGTGCCAGCAGCTCCCTGGGGGTGATAGCCTACGAGCAGTACTTC.

This sequence joins TRBV19 and TRBJ2-7, with 9 bases lining up with TRBD1. Germline-derived CDR1 and CDR2 are LNHDA and SQIVND (reference sequence). V lost 3 bases, J lost 3 bases, and 3 bases stayed unmatched. This CDR3 is built from 14 residues. This chain's CDR3 is CASSIGTGFYEQYF. In nucleotides, the CDR3 is TGTGCCAGTAGTATCGGGACAGGGTTCTACGAGCAGTACTTC. Variable domain in full (rest from reference TRBV19 and TRBJ2-7): DGGITQSPKYLFRKEGQNVTLSCEQNLNHDAMYWYRQDPGQGLRLIYYSQIVNDFQKGDIAEGYSVSREKKESFPLTVTSAQKNPTAFYLCASSIGTGFYEQYFGPGTRLTVT.